This T cell receptor beta chain originates from a study of cytomegalovirus exposure and HLA in healthy donors. The length of the CDR3 is 15 residues. The V end was cut by 2 bases, the J end by 2 bases, with 12 bases between. Germline V gene lookup returns CDR1 SGDLS and CDR2 YYNGEE. 13 Jbeta primers and 60 Vbeta primers were used for the PCR. The table came from immunoSEQ multiplex PCR; TCRdb's copy has only in-frame clones and leaves some out. The sample has around 99,000 clones, 73% seen once. The V call is TRBV9, the J call TRBJ2-3; TRBD2 might be the D (6 bases). The source of this sequence is a man aged 35 to 55 in good health and CMV-seronegative. Material for sequencing was PBMCs. DNA for the CDR3: TGTGCCAGCAGCGTCACGGGGGTTAACACAGATACGCAGTATTTT. Protein product: CASSVTGVNTDTQYF.